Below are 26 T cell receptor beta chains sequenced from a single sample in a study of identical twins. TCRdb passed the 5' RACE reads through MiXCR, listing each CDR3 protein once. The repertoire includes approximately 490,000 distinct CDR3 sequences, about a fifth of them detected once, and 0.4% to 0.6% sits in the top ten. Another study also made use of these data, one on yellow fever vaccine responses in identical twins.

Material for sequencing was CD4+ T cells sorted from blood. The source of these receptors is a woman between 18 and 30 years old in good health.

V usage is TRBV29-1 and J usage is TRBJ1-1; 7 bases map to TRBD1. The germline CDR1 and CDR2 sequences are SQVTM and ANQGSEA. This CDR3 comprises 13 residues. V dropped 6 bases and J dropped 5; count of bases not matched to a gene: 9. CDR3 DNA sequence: TGCAGCGTGAAGGGGGCCCGGATTACTGAAGCTTTCTTT. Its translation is CSVKGARITEAFF.

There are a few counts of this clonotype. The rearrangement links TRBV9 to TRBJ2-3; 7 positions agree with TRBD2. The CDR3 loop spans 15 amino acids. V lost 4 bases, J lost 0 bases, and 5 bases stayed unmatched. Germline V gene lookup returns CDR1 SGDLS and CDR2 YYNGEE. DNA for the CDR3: TGTGCCAGCAGCATTAGCGGGCCTAGCACAGATACGCAGTATTTT. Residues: CASSISGPSTDTQYF.

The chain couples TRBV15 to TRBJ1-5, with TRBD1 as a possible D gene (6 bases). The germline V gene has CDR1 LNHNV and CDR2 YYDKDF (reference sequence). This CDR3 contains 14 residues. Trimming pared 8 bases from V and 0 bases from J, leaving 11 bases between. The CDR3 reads CATEQGYSNQPQHF. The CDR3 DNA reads TGTGCCACCGAACAGGGTTATAGCAATCAGCCCCAGCATTTT.

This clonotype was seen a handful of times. The CDR3 DNA reads TGCGCCAGCAGCCAGCCGACAGGCCGCTCTGGAAACACCATATATTTT. Amino acid sequence: CASSQPTGRSGNTIYF. The gene calls are TRBV4-1 and TRBJ1-3, with D possibly matching TRBD1 (6 bases). Deletions cut 3 bases from V and 0 bases from J, with 12 bases between. CDR3 length equals 16 residues. CDR1 is MGHRA and CDR2 is YSYEKL in the germline V gene.

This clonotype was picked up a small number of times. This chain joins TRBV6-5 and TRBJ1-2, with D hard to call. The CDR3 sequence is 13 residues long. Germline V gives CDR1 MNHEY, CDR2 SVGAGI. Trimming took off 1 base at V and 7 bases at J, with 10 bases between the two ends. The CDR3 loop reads CASSYWSGFGYTF. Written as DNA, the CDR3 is TGTGCCAGCAGTTACTGGTCGGGCTTTGGCTACACCTTC.

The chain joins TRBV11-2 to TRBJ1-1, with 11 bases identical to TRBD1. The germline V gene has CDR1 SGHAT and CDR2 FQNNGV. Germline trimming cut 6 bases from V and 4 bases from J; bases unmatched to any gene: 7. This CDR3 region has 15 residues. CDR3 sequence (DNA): TGTGCCAGCAGGGGACCGGGACAGGGGGGCACTGAAGCTTTCTTT. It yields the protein CASRGPGQGGTEAFF.

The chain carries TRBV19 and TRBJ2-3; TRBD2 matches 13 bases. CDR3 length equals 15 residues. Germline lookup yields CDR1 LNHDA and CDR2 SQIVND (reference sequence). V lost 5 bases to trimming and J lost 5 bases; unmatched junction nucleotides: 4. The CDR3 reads CASSGTSGGEDTQYF. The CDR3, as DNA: TGTGCCAGTAGTGGCACTAGCGGGGGGGAAGATACGCAGTATTTT.

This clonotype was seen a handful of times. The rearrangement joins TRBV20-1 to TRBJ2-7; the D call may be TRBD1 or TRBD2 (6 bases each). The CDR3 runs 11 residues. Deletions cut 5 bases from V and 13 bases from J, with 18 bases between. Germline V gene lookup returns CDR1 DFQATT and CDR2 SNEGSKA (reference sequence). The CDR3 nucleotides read TGCAGTGCTGTGGTGGGGGGCACCCCATACGTC. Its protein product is CSAVVGGTPYV.

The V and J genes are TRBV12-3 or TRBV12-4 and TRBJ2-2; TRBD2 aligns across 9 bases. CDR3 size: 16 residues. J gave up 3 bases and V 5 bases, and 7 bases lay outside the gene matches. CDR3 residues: CASSPWRGGDTGELFF. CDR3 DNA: TGTGCCAGCAGTCCCTGGCGGGGGGGGGACACCGGGGAGCTGTTTTTT.

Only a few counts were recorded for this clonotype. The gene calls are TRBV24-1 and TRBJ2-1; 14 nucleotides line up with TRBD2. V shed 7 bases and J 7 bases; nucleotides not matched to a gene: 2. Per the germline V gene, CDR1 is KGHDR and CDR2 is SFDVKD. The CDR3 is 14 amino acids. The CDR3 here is CATRGTSGGNEQFF. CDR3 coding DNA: TGTGCCACCAGGGGGACTAGCGGGGGTAATGAGCAGTTCTTC.

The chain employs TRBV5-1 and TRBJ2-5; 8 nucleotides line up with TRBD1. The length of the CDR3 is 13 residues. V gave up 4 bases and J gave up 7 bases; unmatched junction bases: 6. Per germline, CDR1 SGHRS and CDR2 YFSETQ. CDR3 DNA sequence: TGCGCCAGCAGCCTCGGACAGGGAGGGACCCAGTACTTC. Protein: CASSLGQGGTQYF.

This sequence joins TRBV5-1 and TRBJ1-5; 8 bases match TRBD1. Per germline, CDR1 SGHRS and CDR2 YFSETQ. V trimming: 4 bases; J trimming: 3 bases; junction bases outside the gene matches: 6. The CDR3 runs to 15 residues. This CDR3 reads CASSRTGTDNQPQHF. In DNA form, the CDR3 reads TGCGCCAGCAGCCGGACAGGGACGGACAATCAGCCCCAGCATTTT. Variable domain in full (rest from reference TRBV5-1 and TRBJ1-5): KAGVTQTPRYLIKTRGQQVTLSCSPISGHRSVSWYQQTPGQGLQFLFEYFSETQRNKGNFPGRFSGRQFSNSRSEMNVSTLELGDSALYLCASSRTGTDNQPQHFGDGTRLSIL.

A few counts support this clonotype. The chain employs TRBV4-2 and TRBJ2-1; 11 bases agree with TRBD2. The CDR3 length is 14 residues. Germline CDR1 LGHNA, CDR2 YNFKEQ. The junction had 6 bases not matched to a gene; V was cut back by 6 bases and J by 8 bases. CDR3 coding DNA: TGTGCCAGCAGGACTAGCGGGAAAAGGGATGAGCAGTTCTTC. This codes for CASRTSGKRDEQFF.

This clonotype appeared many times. The CDR3 bases are TGTGCCACCAGCAGACGGACTAGCGGGACTCCCGAGCAGTACTTC. It codes for CATSRRTSGTPEQYF. The chain couples TRBV15 to TRBJ2-7; 12 positions match TRBD2. V shed 2 bases and J 6 bases; nucleotides not matched to a gene: 5. Per the germline V gene, CDR1 is LNHNV and CDR2 is YYDKDF (reference sequence). This CDR3 has 15 residues. Combining the CDR3 with reference TRBV15 and TRBJ2-7 gives the whole variable domain DAMVIQNPRYQVTQFGKPVTLSCSQTLNHNVMYWYQQKSSQAPKLLFHYYDKDFNNEADTPDNFQSRRPNTSFCFLDIRSPGLGDTAMYLCATSRRTSGTPEQYFGPGTRLTVT.

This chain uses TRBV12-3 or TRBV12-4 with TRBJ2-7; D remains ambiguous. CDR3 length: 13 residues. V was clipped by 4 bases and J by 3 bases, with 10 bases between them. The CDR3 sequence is CASSSRINYEQYV. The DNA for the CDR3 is TGTGCCAGCAGTTCTAGAATAAACTACGAGCAGTACGTC.

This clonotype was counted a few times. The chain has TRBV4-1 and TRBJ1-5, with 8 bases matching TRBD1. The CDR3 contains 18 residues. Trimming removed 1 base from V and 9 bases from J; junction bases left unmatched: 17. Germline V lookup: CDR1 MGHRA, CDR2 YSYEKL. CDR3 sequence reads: CASSQVGGLQGGSRPQHF. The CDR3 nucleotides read TGCGCCAGCAGCCAAGTGGGAGGCTTACAGGGGGGGTCCCGGCCCCAGCATTTT.

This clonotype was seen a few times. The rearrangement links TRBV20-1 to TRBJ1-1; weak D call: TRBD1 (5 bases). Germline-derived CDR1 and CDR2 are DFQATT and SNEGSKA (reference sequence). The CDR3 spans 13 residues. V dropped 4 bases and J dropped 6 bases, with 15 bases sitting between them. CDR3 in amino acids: CSAKAREVSEAFF. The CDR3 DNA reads TGCAGTGCTAAGGCCAGGGAGGTCTCTGAAGCTTTCTTT.

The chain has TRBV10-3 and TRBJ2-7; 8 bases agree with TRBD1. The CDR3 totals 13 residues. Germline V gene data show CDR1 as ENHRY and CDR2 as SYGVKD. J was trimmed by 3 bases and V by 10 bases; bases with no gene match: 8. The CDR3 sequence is CATWTGPGYEQYF. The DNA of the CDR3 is TGTGCCACCTGGACAGGGCCGGGCTACGAGCAGTACTTC.

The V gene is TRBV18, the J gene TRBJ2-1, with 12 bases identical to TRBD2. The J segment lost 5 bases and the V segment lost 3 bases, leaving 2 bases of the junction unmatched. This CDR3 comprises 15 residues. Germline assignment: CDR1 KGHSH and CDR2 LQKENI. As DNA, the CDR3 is TGTGCCAGCTCACCCCCTAGCGGGAGGGACAATGAGCAGTTCTTC. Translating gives CASSPPSGRDNEQFF. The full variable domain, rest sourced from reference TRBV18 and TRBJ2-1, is NAGVMQNPRHLVRRRGQEARLRCSPMKGHSHVYWYRQLPEEGLKFMVYLQKENIIDESGMPKERFSAEFPKEGPSILRIQQVVRGDSAAYFCASSPPSGRDNEQFFGPGTRLTVL.

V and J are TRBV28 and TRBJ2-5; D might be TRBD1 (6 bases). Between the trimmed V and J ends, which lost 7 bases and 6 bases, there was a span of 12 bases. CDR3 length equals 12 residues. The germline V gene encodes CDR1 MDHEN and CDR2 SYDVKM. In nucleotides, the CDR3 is TGTGCCAGCAAGAGGGGGACGCAGACCCAGTACTTC. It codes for CASKRGTQTQYF.

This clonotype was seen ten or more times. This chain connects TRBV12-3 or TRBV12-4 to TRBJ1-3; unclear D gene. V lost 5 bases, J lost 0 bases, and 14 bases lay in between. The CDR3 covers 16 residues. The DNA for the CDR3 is TGTGCCAGCAGTCCCCAGTTGGCTTCCTCTGGAAACACCATATATTTT. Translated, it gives CASSPQLASSGNTIYF.

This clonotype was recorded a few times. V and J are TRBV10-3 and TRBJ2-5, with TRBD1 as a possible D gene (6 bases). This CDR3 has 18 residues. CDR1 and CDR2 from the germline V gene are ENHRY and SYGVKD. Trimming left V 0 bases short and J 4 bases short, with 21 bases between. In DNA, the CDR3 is TGTGCCATCAGTGAGTCGAGAGGGACAACCGTAGGTGGAGAGACCCAGTACTTC. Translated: CAISESRGTTVGGETQYF.

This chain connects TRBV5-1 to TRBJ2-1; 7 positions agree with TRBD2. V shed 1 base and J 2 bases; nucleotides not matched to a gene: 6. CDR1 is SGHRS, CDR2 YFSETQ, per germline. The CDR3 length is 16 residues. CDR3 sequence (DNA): TGCGCCAGCAGCTTGTGGGGGGGAAGTGCCTACAATGAGCAGTTCTTC. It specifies CASSLWGGSAYNEQFF.

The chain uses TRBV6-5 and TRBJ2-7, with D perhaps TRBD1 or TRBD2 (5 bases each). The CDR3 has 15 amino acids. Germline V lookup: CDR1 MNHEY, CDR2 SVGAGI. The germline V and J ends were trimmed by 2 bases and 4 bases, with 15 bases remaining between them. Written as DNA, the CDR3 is TGTGCCAGCAGTTACATCCAGGGTTCGGGGTACGAGCAGTACTTC. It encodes CASSYIQGSGYEQYF.

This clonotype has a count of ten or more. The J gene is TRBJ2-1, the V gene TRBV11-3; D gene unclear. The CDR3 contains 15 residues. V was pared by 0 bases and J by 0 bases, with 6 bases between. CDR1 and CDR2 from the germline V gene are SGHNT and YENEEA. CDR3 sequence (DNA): TGTGCCAGCAGCTTAGAAGGATCCTCCTACAATGAGCAGTTCTTC. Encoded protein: CASSLEGSSYNEQFF.

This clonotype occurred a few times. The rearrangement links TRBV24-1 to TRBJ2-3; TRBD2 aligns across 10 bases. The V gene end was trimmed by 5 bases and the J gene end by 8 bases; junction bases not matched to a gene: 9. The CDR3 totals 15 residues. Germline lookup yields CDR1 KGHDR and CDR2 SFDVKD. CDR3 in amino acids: CATSGTSGGISTQYF. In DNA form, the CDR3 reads TGTGCCACCAGTGGGACTAGCGGAGGGATTTCTACGCAGTATTTT.